Listed below are T cell receptor beta chains from one sample, sequenced in a study of CD8+ T cells in alopecia areata. Profiling relied on immunoSEQ multiplex PCR, and the TCRdb table lists in-frame clones only, not all of them. The data contain 65,000 to 70,000 clones, about three fifths of them singletons. The sample consisted of CD8+ T cells sorted from blood, taken at week 0. The source of these receptors is a human donor with alopecia areata. The CDR3 runs from the conserved cysteine through the conserved F or W. D genes are given only for firm matches. Not every row has a clone size; where given, it reads once, few, many or a size class.

J	V	D	size	DNA	CDR3
TRBJ2-1	TRBV4-3	TRBD2	NA	TGCGCCAGCAGCCAAGAAGCTGCGGCGGGAGGCCCCAATGAGCAGTTCTTC	CASSQEAAAGGPNEQFF
TRBJ2-1	TRBV29-1	NA	NA	TGCAGCGTTGAAGATGAGGACCTTATCAATGAGCAGTTCTTC	CSVEDEDLINEQFF
TRBJ1-1	TRBV4-3	NA	NA	TGCGCCAGCAGCCAAGATATGGGACAAAGCACTGAAGCTTTCTTT	CASSQDMGQSTEAFF
TRBJ1-6	TRBV5-4	NA	NA	TGTGCCAGCAGCCAACGGGGGTCACCCCTCCACTTT	CASSQRGSPLHF
TRBJ1-1	TRBV27	NA	NA	TGTGCCAGCAGTTTATCGCAGAGAGGCAGGAACACTGAAGCTTTCTTT	CASSLSQRGRNTEAFF
TRBJ2-5	TRBV7-8	NA	NA	TGTGCCAGCAGCGTTTACCGGGACACAATACAAGAGACCCAGTACTTC	CASSVYRDTIQETQYF
TRBJ1-1	TRBV4-1	NA	NA	TGCGCCAGCAGCCAAGAGGAAGAGGCCACTGAAGCTTTCTTT	CASSQEEEATEAFF
TRBJ1-1	TRBV27	NA	NA	TGTGCCAGCAAAAGGGGCGCCACTGAAGCTTTCTTT	CASKRGATEAFF
TRBJ1-6	TRBV5-6	TRBD1	NA	TGTGCCAGCAGTGGACAGGGTAATTCACCCCTCCACTTT	CASSGQGNSPLHF
TRBJ2-1	TRBV7-3	TRBD2	NA	TGTGCCAGCAGCTTAACCCAGCGGGAGGAGGAAGAGCAGTTCTTC	CASSLTQREEEEQFF
TRBJ2-1	TRBV29-1	NA	few	TGCAGCGCAGCGGCACAGGTTTACAATGAGCAGTTCTTC	CSAAAQVYNEQFF
TRBJ1-1	TRBV7-6	NA	NA	TGTGCCAGCAGCTTATTACCGGACAGCCACGTCATGAACACTGAAGCTTTCTTT	CASSLLPDSHVMNTEAFF
TRBJ2-5	TRBV7-9	TRBD2	few	TGTGCCAGCAGCTTAGATACTAGCGGGAAGACCCAGTACTTC	CASSLDTSGKTQYF
TRBJ1-1	TRBV6-6	NA	NA	TGTGCCAGCAGCAGGACAGTAAACACTGAAGCTTTCTTT	CASSRTVNTEAFF
TRBJ2-7	TRBV7-2	NA	few	TGTGCCAGCAGCTTGATGGGAAACGAGCAGTACTTC	CASSLMGNEQYF
TRBJ2-1	TRBV7-9	TRBD1	NA	TGTGCCAGCAGCTTAGGACAGGGGACCTACAATGAGCAGTTCTTC	CASSLGQGTYNEQFF
TRBJ2-1	TRBV15	NA	NA	TGTGCCACCAGCAGAACCAACGATCCCGGGGGCAGGTGGAATGAGCAGTTCTTC	CATSRTNDPGGRWNEQFF
TRBJ1-2	TRBV7-9	NA	NA	TGTGCCAGCAGTTTTTCCGAGGGGCCAGCTAACTATGGCTACACCTTC	CASSFSEGPANYGYTF
TRBJ1-1	TRBV4-1	TRBD1	NA	TGCGCCAGCAGCCATAGGACAGGGGGGAACACTGAAGCTTTCTTT	CASSHRTGGNTEAFF
TRBJ2-5	TRBV7-8	NA	NA	TGTGCCAGCAGCACAGTGGCCGGCCAAGAGACCCAGTACTTC	CASSTVAGQETQYF
TRBJ2-1	TRBV2	TRBD2	NA	TGTGCCAGCAGTCCCCGGGGGAGCGGGGGGGCCTATGAGCAGTTCTTC	CASSPRGSGGAYEQFF
TRBJ1-4	TRBV9	NA	NA	TGTGCCAGCAGCGGAGGTGGTCGTGCAACTAATGAAAAACTGTTTTTT	CASSGGGRATNEKLFF
TRBJ1-5	TRBV27	NA	few	TGTGCCAGCTGCTCCTGGGGATCCGGGCAGCCCCAGCATTTT	CASCSWGSGQPQHF
TRBJ2-7	TRBV5-1	TRBD1	NA	TGCGCCAGCAGCTTTGGACAGGAGAGGACCTACGAGCAGTACTTC	CASSFGQERTYEQYF
TRBJ2-3	TRBV29-1	NA	few	TGCAGCGTCCGGGACGGGGATACGCAGTATTTT	CSVRDGDTQYF
TRBJ1-1	TRBV30	NA	NA	TGTGCCTGGAGTGTAGGGGCTGGGAGGACTGAAGCTTTCTTT	CAWSVGAGRTEAFF
TRBJ2-5	TRBV7-9	NA	NA	TGTGCCAGCAGCTTATCGGGGGACCAAGAGACCCAGTACTTC	CASSLSGDQETQYF
TRBJ1-5	TRBV30	NA	once	TGTGCCTGGAGTCCCCCAGCACACAGCAATCAGCCCCAGCATTTT	CAWSPPAHSNQPQHF
TRBJ2-7	TRBV11-1	NA	few	TGTGCCAGCAGCACCTCCAGTGTCGAGCAGTACTTC	CASSTSSVEQYF
TRBJ2-1	TRBV29-1	TRBD1	NA	TGCAGCGTTGAGAGGCAGGGGGCAGAGGAGCAGTTCTTC	CSVERQGAEEQFF
TRBJ2-7	TRBV19	TRBD1	NA	TGTGCCAGTAGCCCAAGACAGGGGGGATCCTACGAGCAGTACTTC	CASSPRQGGSYEQYF
TRBJ2-1	TRBV7-6	NA	few	TGTGCCAGCAGCTTAGTATTGGGTCGGGGTTACAATGAGCAGTTCTTC	CASSLVLGRGYNEQFF
TRBJ1-5	TRBV5-6	TRBD1	NA	TGTGCCAGCAGCTTCAGCCGGGACAGGGGGTTTCTACAGCCCCAGCATTTT	CASSFSRDRGFLQPQHF
TRBJ1-4	TRBV30	NA	NA	TGTGCCTGGAGTGTGGAGCCAGGGGTGAATGAAAAACTGTTTTTT	CAWSVEPGVNEKLFF
TRBJ2-3	TRBV7-2	TRBD2	NA	TGTGCCAGCAGCTGGGGGACTAGCGGCACAGATACGCAGTATTTT	CASSWGTSGTDTQYF
TRBJ1-4	TRBV25-1	NA	NA	TGTGCCAGCAGTGAAGGGGAAAAACTGTTTTTT	CASSEGEKLFF
TRBJ1-2	TRBV27	NA	NA	TGTGCCAGCAGGGGGGCAGACTATGGCTACACCTTC	CASRGADYGYTF
TRBJ2-7	TRBV7-6	NA	once	TGTGCCAGCAGCTTCTCTAGGAATAACGACGAGCAGTACTTC	CASSFSRNNDEQYF
TRBJ1-1	TRBV29-1	NA	NA	TGCAGCGTTGAAGACCGAAGCGGGGTCAACACTGAAGCTTTCTTT	CSVEDRSGVNTEAFF
TRBJ2-1	TRBV7-9	TRBD1	NA	TGTGCCAGCAGCGGCGGGACAGGGGGCGGCTACAATGAGCAGTTCTTC	CASSGGTGGGYNEQFF
TRBJ2-3	TRBV7-3	TRBD1	NA	TGTGCCAGCAGCTTAATACGGACAGGGGGAGGGGCAGATACGCAGTATTTT	CASSLIRTGGGADTQYF
TRBJ2-7	TRBV4-1	NA	NA	TGCGCCAGCAGCCAGACTCGGACCTACGAGCAGTACTTC	CASSQTRTYEQYF
TRBJ2-7	TRBV2	TRBD1	NA	TGTGCCAGCAGTGAAGGTACAGGGGGAAACGAGCAGTACTTC	CASSEGTGGNEQYF
TRBJ2-4	TRBV2	TRBD1	NA	TGTGCCAGCAGTGATGTCCCGAGGGGGCTAGCCAAAAACATTCAGTACTTC	CASSDVPRGLAKNIQYF
TRBJ1-1	TRBV5-1	TRBD1	NA	TGCGCCAGCAGCGGCATGGGGACAGGGCACACTGAAGCTTTCTTT	CASSGMGTGHTEAFF
TRBJ2-3	TRBV7-9	TRBD2	few	TGTGCCAGCAGCTTGGTTAGCGGGGTTCCGGATACGCAGTATTTT	CASSLVSGVPDTQYF
TRBJ2-5	TRBV23-1	NA	few	TGCGCCAGCAGTCTGAGTCGGCAAGAGACCCAGTACTTC	CASSLSRQETQYF
TRBJ1-5	TRBV5-6	TRBD1	once	TGTGCCAGCAGCCTACAGGGGGCGTTTCAGCCCCAGCATTTT	CASSLQGAFQPQHF
TRBJ2-7	TRBV28	TRBD1	NA	TGTGCCAGCAGTTCGCCAAGGGGACAGGGAACCTACGAGCAGTACTTC	CASSSPRGQGTYEQYF
TRBJ2-7	TRBV11-2	TRBD1	NA	TGTGCCAGCACAGGACAGGGAATCTACGAGCAGTACTTC	CASTGQGIYEQYF
TRBJ1-6	TRBV6-5	TRBD1	NA	TGTGCCAGCAGTTACGCGGGACAGGGTTCACCCCTCCACTTT	CASSYAGQGSPLHF
TRBJ1-1	TRBV19	NA	few	TGTGCCAGTTCCCTTGGGCCGACCACTGAAGCTTTCTTT	CASSLGPTTEAFF
TRBJ2-7	TRBV30	TRBD1	NA	TGTGCCTGGAGTACACCGGGACAGTCGTTCGACGAGCAGTACTTC	CAWSTPGQSFDEQYF
TRBJ2-7	TRBV15	NA	NA	TGTGCCACCAGCGGCAGGGCCCCCTCCTACGAGCAGTACTTC	CATSGRAPSYEQYF
TRBJ2-7	TRBV18	TRBD1	once	TGTGCCAGCTCACCTACAGGGGGCAACAACGAGCAGTACTTC	CASSPTGGNNEQYF